These T cell receptor beta chains were read from a single sample in a study of CD8+ T cells in alopecia areata. Here immunoSEQ multiplex PCR was the method, and the copy in TCRdb shows in-frame clones only, minus some. The table has 150,000 or so clones, roughly 50% seen once. Sequenced material: CD4+ T cells sorted from blood. The origin of the receptors is a human donor with alopecia areata. Both conserved end residues are part of each CDR3. Each record gives: clone size, D gene, V gene, J gene, CDR3 DNA, CDR3 protein. D genes are given only for firm matches. For some rows the clone size is stated as once, few or many, or as a class when expanded; others skip it.

size: .; D: .; V: TRBV28; J: TRBJ1-4; DNA: TGTGCCAGCAGTTTGACGCATGAAAAACTGTTTTTT; CDR3: CASSLTHEKLFF
size: .; D: TRBD1; V: TRBV11-2; J: TRBJ2-2; DNA: TGTGCCAGCAGCCTTCGGACAGGGTTAGGCACCGGGGAGCTGTTTTTT; CDR3: CASSLRTGLGTGELFF
size: .; D: .; V: TRBV5-1; J: TRBJ1-1; DNA: TGCGCCAGCAGCTTGGACCTGAACACTGAAGCTTTCTTT; CDR3: CASSLDLNTEAFF
size: .; D: .; V: TRBV4-1; J: TRBJ2-1; DNA: TGCGCCAGCAGCCAAGGAGTGGTTGGGCAGTTCTTC; CDR3: CASSQGVVGQFF
size: few; D: TRBD1; V: TRBV29-1; J: TRBJ2-4; DNA: TGCAGCGTTAAAACCGGGACAGAAAACATTCAGTACTTC; CDR3: CSVKTGTENIQYF
size: .; D: .; V: TRBV5-1; J: TRBJ2-5; DNA: TGCGCCAGCAGCATTGGGGGGGAGACCCAGTACTTC; CDR3: CASSIGGETQYF
size: .; D: .; V: TRBV29-1; J: TRBJ1-2; DNA: TGCAGCGTTGGACAGGCTAATAACTATGGCTACACCTTC; CDR3: CSVGQANNYGYTF
size: .; D: .; V: TRBV27; J: TRBJ2-7; DNA: TGTGCCAGCAGTTTCGCCGAGCGGAGAATAAACGAGCAGTACTTC; CDR3: CASSFAERRINEQYF
size: .; D: .; V: TRBV5-1; J: TRBJ1-1; DNA: TGCGCCAGCAGCTTGGGACAGATTATGATGAACACTGAAGCTTTCTTT; CDR3: CASSLGQIMMNTEAFF
size: .; D: .; V: TRBV30; J: TRBJ2-7; DNA: TGTGCCTGGAGTCAAGTTCTCTCCTACGAGCAGTACTTC; CDR3: CAWSQVLSYEQYF
size: few; D: TRBD1; V: TRBV29-1; J: TRBJ1-5; DNA: TGCAGCGTTACCGGGACAGGGTATAATCAGCCCCAGCATTTT; CDR3: CSVTGTGYNQPQHF
size: few; D: TRBD1; V: TRBV27; J: TRBJ1-4; DNA: TGTGCCAGCAGTCGGAGGACAGGGATTAATGAAAAACTGTTTTTT; CDR3: CASSRRTGINEKLFF
size: .; D: .; V: TRBV29-1; J: TRBJ2-6; DNA: TGCAGCGCCTTACAGGGTTTTGGGGCCAACGTCCTGACTTTC; CDR3: CSALQGFGANVLTF
size: .; D: TRBD1; V: TRBV9; J: TRBJ1-3; DNA: TGTGCCAGCAGCGTCACAGGGGTGGACACCATATATTTT; CDR3: CASSVTGVDTIYF
size: few; D: TRBD1; V: TRBV6-5; J: TRBJ2-5; DNA: TGTGCCAGCAGTCGCTTGGGACAGATGCTGTCCTTGGACTTC; CDR3: CASSRLGQMLSLDF
size: .; D: TRBD2; V: TRBV29-1; J: TRBJ2-7; DNA: TGCAGCGTTGAAGATCTTCAAGCGGGAGGGGTATACGAGCAGTACTTC; CDR3: CSVEDLQAGGVYEQYF
size: few; D: .; V: TRBV18; J: TRBJ2-5; DNA: TGTGCCAGCTCACACGGGCTAGACACAGAGACCCAGTACTTC; CDR3: CASSHGLDTETQYF
size: .; D: TRBD1; V: TRBV6-5; J: TRBJ2-5; DNA: TGTGCCAGCAGTTACTCGGGACAGGAGGTAGAGACCCAGTACTTC; CDR3: CASSYSGQEVETQYF
size: few; D: TRBD2; V: TRBV7-9; J: TRBJ2-1; DNA: TGTGCCAGCAGCTTAACCGGGCGGGAGTTCAATGAGCAGTTCTTC; CDR3: CASSLTGREFNEQFF
size: .; D: .; V: TRBV9; J: TRBJ2-7; DNA: TGTGCCAGCAGCGAGGGCGGAAGCTCCTACGAGCAGTACTTC; CDR3: CASSEGGSSYEQYF
size: few; D: .; V: TRBV7-9; J: TRBJ1-4; DNA: TGTGCCAGCAGCACCCGAGGTCGGAATGAAAAACTGTTTTTT; CDR3: CASSTRGRNEKLFF
size: .; D: .; V: TRBV19; J: TRBJ1-5; DNA: TGTGCCAGTAGTATATTCAACAGGGCCATCAATCAGCCCCAGCATTTT; CDR3: CASSIFNRAINQPQHF
size: .; D: TRBD1; V: TRBV29-1; J: TRBJ2-7; DNA: TGCAGTGTAAGGGGGGACAGGGCCTACGAGCAGTACTTC; CDR3: CSVRGDRAYEQYF
size: .; D: TRBD1; V: TRBV4-1; J: TRBJ1-2; DNA: TGCGCCAGCAGCCAAGCCGGGACAGTCACTAACTATGGCTACACCTTC; CDR3: CASSQAGTVTNYGYTF
size: .; D: TRBD2; V: TRBV18; J: TRBJ2-7; DNA: TGTGCCAGCACCACGGGGGGTTACGAGCAGTACTTC; CDR3: CASTTGGYEQYF
size: .; D: .; V: TRBV5-1; J: TRBJ1-2; DNA: TGCGCCAGCAGGCCGCCGACCCTCTTTAACTATGGCTACACCTTC; CDR3: CASRPPTLFNYGYTF
size: .; D: .; V: TRBV29-1; J: TRBJ2-7; DNA: TGCAGCGTTGTCCATTCCTACGAGCAGTACTTC; CDR3: CSVVHSYEQYF
size: .; D: .; V: TRBV29-1; J: TRBJ1-1; DNA: TGCAGCGTTGGACAGACAGTGGGGAACACTGAAGCTTTCTTT; CDR3: CSVGQTVGNTEAFF
size: .; D: .; V: TRBV29-1; J: TRBJ2-1; DNA: TGCAGCGTTGTACTTTACAATGAGCAGTTCTTC; CDR3: CSVVLYNEQFF